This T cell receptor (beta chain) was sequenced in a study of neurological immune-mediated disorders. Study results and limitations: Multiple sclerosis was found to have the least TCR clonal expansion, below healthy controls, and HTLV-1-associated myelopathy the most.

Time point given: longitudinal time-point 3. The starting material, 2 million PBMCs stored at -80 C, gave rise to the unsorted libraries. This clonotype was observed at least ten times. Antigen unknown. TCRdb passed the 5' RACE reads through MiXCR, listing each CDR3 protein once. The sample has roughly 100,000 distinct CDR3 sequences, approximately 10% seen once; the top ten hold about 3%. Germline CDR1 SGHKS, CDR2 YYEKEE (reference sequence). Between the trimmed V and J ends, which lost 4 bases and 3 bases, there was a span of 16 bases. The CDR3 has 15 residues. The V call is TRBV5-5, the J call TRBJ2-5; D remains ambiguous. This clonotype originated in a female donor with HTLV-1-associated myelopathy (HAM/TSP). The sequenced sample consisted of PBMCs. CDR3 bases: TGTGCCAGCAGCCCCTCGGTTGCTAAAGAAGAGACCCAGTACTTC. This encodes CASSPSVAKEETQYF.